Listed here are 2 T cell receptor beta chains from one sample, sequenced in a study of T cells after somatic rescue of genetic block. The protocol was immunoSEQ multiplex PCR, while the TCRdb copy is restricted to in-frame clones and leaves out a portion. The data show 45,000 to 70,000 clones, about 96% seen once. Sequences were obtained from peripheral blood mononuclear cells (PBMCs). Receptors were obtained from a child under two years old.

The rearrangement links TRBV27 to TRBJ2-7; 7 nucleotides agree with TRBD1. This CDR3 contains 11 residues. The germline gives CDR1 MNHEY, CDR2 SMNVEV (reference sequence). Trimming at V came to 4 bases and at J to 6 bases, leaving 0 bases not matched to a gene. The CDR3 coding sequence is TGTGCCAGCAGTTACAGGGGCGAGCAGTACTTC. Translated, it gives CASSYRGEQYF.

The CDR3 nucleotides are TGTGCCAGCAGCGGTAGCGGGAGGAGGTTTTTCGAGCAGTACTTC. Translating it yields CASSGSGRRFFEQYF. The rearrangement links TRBV7-9 to TRBJ2-7; TRBD2 matches at 10 bases. Germline V gives CDR1 SEHNR, CDR2 FQNEAQ (reference sequence). Trimming removed 5 bases from V and 6 bases from J; junction bases left unmatched: 10. CDR3 length equals 15 residues.